This paragraph reports one T cell receptor (beta chain). Its antigen is unknown. Germline CDR1 and CDR2: SGHDT and YYEEEE. Trimming removed 4 bases at V and 3 bases at J, with 12 bases between. The CDR3 is 14 residues long. This sample is part of a study of cytomegalovirus exposure and HLA in healthy donors. Whole-study results and caveats: An analysis that came later showed most CMV-associated TCR beta chains appearing HLA-restricted. HLA alleles were associated with roughly 15,000 TCR beta sequences in a later analysis at 0.05 false discovery rate. Some V segments could not be told apart, so they were left out, TRBV6-2 and TRBV6-3 among them. Prior analysis indicated that the majority of TCR beta V segments exhibited productivity approximately 87% or approximately 30% of the time.

The PCR employed 60 Vbeta primers together with 13 Jbeta primers. The assay was immunoSEQ multiplex PCR, and TCRdb's table has in-frame clones only and misses some. The top ten clones hold approximately 0.4% of a sample with 190,000 or so clones, about 85% of them seen once. This clonotype was sampled from a male donor in good health and CMV-seropositive. The sequenced sample consisted of PBMCs. V usage is TRBV5-6 and J usage is TRBJ2-3; weak D call: TRBD1 (6 bases). The CDR3 DNA is TGTGCCAGCAGCGGTCCACAGGGTACAGATACGCAGTATTTT. This codes for CASSGPQGTDTQYF.